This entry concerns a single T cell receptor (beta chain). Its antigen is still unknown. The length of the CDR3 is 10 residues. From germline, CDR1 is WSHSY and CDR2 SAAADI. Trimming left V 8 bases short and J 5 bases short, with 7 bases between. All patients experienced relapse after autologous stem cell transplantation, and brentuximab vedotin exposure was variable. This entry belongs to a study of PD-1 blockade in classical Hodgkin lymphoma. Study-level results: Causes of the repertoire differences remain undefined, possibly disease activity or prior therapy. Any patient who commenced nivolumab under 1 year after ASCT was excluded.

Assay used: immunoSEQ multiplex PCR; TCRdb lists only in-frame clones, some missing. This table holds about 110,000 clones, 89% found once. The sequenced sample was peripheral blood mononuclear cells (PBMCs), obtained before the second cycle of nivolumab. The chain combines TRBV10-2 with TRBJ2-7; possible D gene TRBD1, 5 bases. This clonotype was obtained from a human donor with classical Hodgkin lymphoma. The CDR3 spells CASQGNEQYF. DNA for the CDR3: TGCGCCAGCCAGGGTAACGAGCAGTACTTC.